The present T cell receptor (beta chain) was sequenced within a study of T cells after yellow fever vaccination. Germline V CDR1 and CDR2: MNHNS, SASEGT. Unmatched junction bases numbered 6, after V lost 6 bases and J lost 4 bases. The CDR3 loop spans 14 amino acids. The sample holds a few counts of this clonotype. TCRdb redid the calling of the 5' RACE reads with MiXCR, one entry per CDR3 protein. There are hundreds of thousands of distinct CDR3 sequences in the sample; 8.7% occur only once, and roughly 17% lies in the top ten. The receptor was derived from a young man who received the YFV17D yellow fever vaccine. The chain employs TRBV6-1 and TRBJ1-2, with 9 nucleotides matching TRBD1. The sequenced sample was PBMCs, obtained on the day of the first yellow fever vaccination. The CDR3 here is CASRQQGASYGYTF. The DNA of the CDR3 is TGTGCCAGCAGGCAACAGGGGGCCAGCTATGGCTACACCTTC.